These 13 T cell receptor beta chains came from one sample sequenced in a study of response to subunit inactivated influenza vaccine. Each CDR3 protein is one row after TCRdb ran MiXCR on the RT-PCR reads. Among about 540,000 distinct CDR3 sequences, around a quarter were seen once, and the ten largest hold roughly 2.8%. These same records also appear under a second study, on T cells expressing NK-cell markers. That paper states: cDNA encoding TCR beta was synthesized via 5'RACE template switching incorporating UMIs.

This specimen consisted of CD4+ T cells sorted from PBMCs, obtained about 12 days after vaccination. The source is a man aged 45 to 65 who received an inactivated influenza vaccine.

This clonotype was seen a handful of times. CDR3 in amino acids: CASSLDIAGSYEQYF. The CDR3 coding sequence is TGCGCCAGCAGCCTGGACATCGCGGGTTCCTACGAGCAGTACTTC. This sequence joins TRBV5-1 and TRBJ2-7; D could derive from TRBD1 or TRBD2 (5 bases each). The CDR3 contains 15 residues. The germline V gene encodes CDR1 SGHRS and CDR2 YFSETQ. The V gene lost 4 bases and the J gene lost 1 base, with 15 bases spanning the gap.

This clonotype turned up a few times. This chain connects TRBV11-2 to TRBJ2-2; maybe TRBD2 (6 bases). There are 15 residues in the CDR3. Germline CDR1 SGHAT, CDR2 FQNNGV. V lost 6 bases, J lost 5 bases, and 16 bases lay in between. The CDR3 loop is CASSRAGEGTGELFF. The CDR3 DNA reads as TGTGCCAGCAGTCGAGCGGGTGAGGGGACCGGGGAGCTGTTTTTT. The whole variable domain, filled in from reference TRBV11-2 and TRBJ2-2, reads EAGVAQSPRYKIIEKRQSVAFWCNPISGHATLYWYQQILGQGPKLLIQFQNNGVVDDSQLPKDRFSAERLKGVDSTLKIQPAKLEDSAVYLCASSRAGEGTGELFFGEGSRLTVL.

The gene calls are TRBV4-2 and TRBJ2-5, with TRBD2 matching 10 bases. This CDR3 spans 16 amino acids. The V gene end was trimmed by 3 bases and the J gene end by 6 bases; junction bases not matched to a gene: 10. The germline gives CDR1 LGHNA, CDR2 YNFKEQ. The chain's CDR3 is CASSQTSGRAAKTQYF. The CDR3 coding sequence is TGTGCCAGCAGCCAGACCAGCGGGAGGGCCGCAAAGACCCAGTACTTC.

This chain uses TRBV4-1 with TRBJ2-7; D might be TRBD2 (6 bases). The CDR3 has 14 residues. Trimming cost V 4 bases and J 0 bases, with 10 bases left between them. Germline V gene data show CDR1 as MGHRA and CDR2 as YSYEKL. CDR3 sequence: CASSRGVDSYEQYF. CDR3 nucleotides: TGCGCCAGCAGCCGCGGGGTGGACTCCTACGAGCAGTACTTC.

The rearrangement joins TRBV5-6 to TRBJ2-7; 7 bases agree with TRBD2. J gave up 7 bases and V 4 bases, and 20 bases lay outside the gene matches. The CDR3 extends over 17 amino acids. The germline V gene has CDR1 SGHDT and CDR2 YYEEEE. This CDR3 reads CASSTTMSGIGLREQYF. The CDR3 DNA is TGTGCCAGCAGCACCACGATGAGCGGGATCGGCCTCCGGGAGCAGTACTTC.

This clonotype was seen a handful of times. The gene calls are TRBV20-1 and TRBJ2-7; TRBD1 might be the D (6 bases). The V end was cut by 3 bases, the J end by 3 bases, with 15 bases between. The CDR3 has 14 residues. CDR1 is DFQATT, CDR2 SNEGSKA, per germline (reference sequence). The CDR3 DNA reads as TGCAGTGCTAGGGGACAATGGGGCAGCTACGAGCAGTACTTC. Translating gives CSARGQWGSYEQYF.

J is TRBJ2-2 and V is TRBV10-3; 12 nucleotides align to TRBD2. The trim removed 8 bases at V and 2 bases at J, leaving 0 bases unmatched. The CDR3 is made up of 14 amino acids. Looked up from germline, CDR1 is ENHRY and CDR2 is SYGVKD. CDR3: CAIGLAGNTGELFF. Here the CDR3 DNA reads TGTGCCATCGGACTAGCGGGAAACACCGGGGAGCTGTTTTTT.

This clonotype was recorded at least ten times. The chain employs TRBV6-1 and TRBJ2-7; the match to TRBD2 covers 11 bases. This CDR3 has 14 amino acids. J lost 2 bases, V lost 5 bases, and 2 bases had no gene match. Looked up from germline, CDR1 is MNHNS and CDR2 is SASEGT. The CDR3 region is CASSHSGGAYEQYF. The CDR3, as DNA: TGTGCCAGCAGTCATAGCGGGGGGGCCTACGAGCAGTACTTC.

This clonotype has more than one count but fewer than ten. V usage is TRBV6-5 and J usage is TRBJ1-3; 8 positions match TRBD1. Germline V gives CDR1 MNHEY, CDR2 SVGAGI. The CDR3 length is 16 residues. V trimming: 0 bases; J trimming: 5 bases; junction bases outside the gene matches: 6. The CDR3 here is CASSYSRTGFRNTIYF. The CDR3 DNA follows: TGTGCCAGCAGTTACTCGAGGACAGGGTTCAGAAACACCATATATTTT.

CDR3 protein: CASSSRAGLNTEAFF. CDR3 bases: TGTGCCAGCAGTTCCCGGGCAGGGCTGAACACTGAAGCTTTCTTT. The rearrangement joins TRBV25-1 to TRBJ1-1; maybe TRBD1 (5 bases). Deletions cut 5 bases from V and 0 bases from J, with 13 bases between. Looked up from germline, CDR1 is MGHDK and CDR2 is SYGVNS. There are 15 residues in the CDR3. Combining the CDR3 with reference TRBV25-1 and TRBJ1-1 gives the whole variable domain EADIYQTPRYLVIGTGKKITLECSQTMGHDKMYWYQQDPGMELHLIHYSYGVNSTEKGDLSSESTVSRIRTEHFPLTLESARPSHTSQYLCASSSRAGLNTEAFFGQGTRLTVV.

This clonotype occurred a few times. Germline and junction disagree at one end, which may indicate a read error. The chain employs TRBV4-1 and TRBJ1-2; 11 bases align to TRBD1. This CDR3 contains 14 residues. Germline CDR1 is MGHRA and CDR2 is YSYEKL. CDR3 bases: TGCGCCAGCAGCCCCCTAGGGGACAGGGGGTCATTTGCCTTC. This gives the protein CASSPLGDRGSFAF.

J is TRBJ1-5 and V is TRBV12-3 or TRBV12-4; D might be TRBD1 (5 bases). The CDR3 loop spans 15 amino acids. The V end was cut by 5 bases, the J end by 4 bases, with 15 bases between. The chain's CDR3 is CASSRQLTGNQPQHF. Here the CDR3 DNA reads TGTGCCAGCAGTCGACAGCTCACGGGGAATCAGCCCCAGCATTTT.

This clonotype was counted only a few times. J is TRBJ1-5 and V is TRBV7-2, with unresolved D. The V and J ends lost 5 bases and 4 bases respectively, with 6 bases between them. This CDR3 has 12 amino acids. The V gene's germline CDR1 is SGHTA and CDR2 FQGNSA. The CDR3 sequence: CASSQPNQPQHF. CDR3 DNA: TGTGCCAGCAGCCAACCTAATCAGCCCCAGCATTTT.